Shown below are 15 T cell receptor beta chains from a single sample sequenced in a study of patients and donors after allogeneic stem cell transplantation. Each CDR3 protein gets one entry after TCRdb re-called the RT-PCR reads with MiXCR. The data hold 70,000 or so distinct CDR3 sequences, with about 30% observed a single time. The source material was blood, either unsorted or a sorted T cell fraction (not recorded which). All receptors derive from a human donor who was either an allogeneic HSCT recipient or a stem cell or donor lymphocyte infusion donor (not recorded which). It is not recorded whose cells these are; they may come from a transplant donor.

The count of this clonotype is one. The CDR3 DNA sequence: TGTGCCAGCAGCTCGCCGGACACCGTGGACACCATATATTTT. Residues: CASSSPDTVDTIYF. The J gene is TRBJ1-3, the V gene TRBV7-9; weak D call: TRBD1 (5 bases). Germline V gene lookup returns CDR1 SEHNR and CDR2 FQNEAQ (reference sequence). The CDR3 is 14 residues long. Trimming removed 4 bases from V and 8 bases from J, with 15 bases in between.

The rearrangement links TRBV27 to TRBJ1-2, with D uncertain. There are 14 residues in the CDR3. V was cut by 0 bases and J by 8 bases, with 13 bases left in between. Germline V gives CDR1 MNHEY, CDR2 SMNVEV (reference sequence). CDR3 protein: CASSLSETGPGYTF. CDR3 nucleotide sequence: TGTGCCAGCAGTTTATCGGAAACGGGCCCCGGCTACACCTTC.

The J gene is TRBJ2-1, the V gene TRBV7-2; 12 bases agree with TRBD2. V shed 4 bases, J shed 2 bases, and the junction held 3 bases outside the gene matches. This CDR3 is built from 16 residues. Looked up from germline, CDR1 is SGHTA and CDR2 is FQGNSA. The DNA of the CDR3 is TGTGCCAGCAGCTCCCCTAGCGGGGGGGCCTACAATGAGCAGTTCTTC. This codes for CASSSPSGGAYNEQFF.

The gene calls are TRBV10-3 and TRBJ2-2; 9 bases match TRBD1. The CDR3 is 15 residues long. The J segment lost 2 bases and the V segment lost 5 bases, leaving 3 bases of the junction unmatched. The V gene's germline CDR1 is ENHRY and CDR2 SYGVKD. The CDR3 region is CAISRTGENTGELFF. CDR3 sequence (DNA): TGTGCCATCAGTAGGACAGGGGAAAACACCGGGGAGCTGTTTTTT.

The rearrangement uses TRBV6-6 and TRBJ2-3; D remains unclear. Germline V CDR1 and CDR2: MNHNY, SVGAGI (reference sequence). The V end was cut by 5 bases, the J end by 1 base, with 7 bases between. The CDR3 length is 13 residues. CDR3: CASSNARTDTQYF. DNA for the CDR3: TGTGCCAGCAGTAACGCCCGCACAGATACGCAGTATTTT.

This clonotype was counted ten times or more. The chain combines TRBV20-1 with TRBJ1-5; no clear D gene. Germline CDR1 and CDR2: DFQATT and SNEGSKA (reference sequence). V dropped 3 bases and J dropped 4 bases, with 7 bases sitting between them. This CDR3 has 12 residues. The CDR3 DNA follows: TGCAGTGCTAGTTTTGGGAATCAGCCCCAGCATTTT. It translates to CSASFGNQPQHF.

This chain uses TRBV6-5 with TRBJ2-1; 9 bases map to TRBD1. V gave up 6 bases and J gave up 7 bases; unmatched junction bases: 4. The CDR3 loop spans 13 amino acids. CDR1 and CDR2 from the germline V gene are MNHEY and SVGAGI. The CDR3 DNA follows: TGTGCCAGCAGGACAGGGGGTAGGAATGAGCAGTTCTTC. Its protein product is CASRTGGRNEQFF.

This rearrangement joins TRBV3-1 to TRBJ2-5; D might be TRBD2 (6 bases). This CDR3 spans 17 amino acids. Trimming took 0 bases from V and 2 from J, leaving 16 bases between them. Looked up from germline, CDR1 is LGHDT and CDR2 is YNNKEL (reference sequence). CDR3 DNA: TGTGCCAGCAGCCAAGAGCATCGGGCGCTAGCGCAAGAGACCCAGTACTTC. This encodes CASSQEHRALAQETQYF.

There are a few counts of this clonotype. This chain joins TRBV29-1 and TRBJ2-7; maybe TRBD2 (5 bases). Germline CDR1 SQVTM, CDR2 ANQGSEA. Trimming shortened V by 7 bases and J by 1 base, and 17 bases separated the two germline ends. This CDR3 is 14 amino acids long. The CDR3 here is CSALRRGPSYEQYF. The CDR3 DNA follows: TGCAGCGCCCTGAGAAGAGGGCCATCCTACGAGCAGTACTTC.

The table lists this clonotype with a few counts. The chain couples TRBV5-6 to TRBJ2-7, with D possibly matching TRBD2 (6 bases). V was clipped by 1 base and J by 2 bases, with 16 bases between them. The germline V gene has CDR1 SGHDT and CDR2 YYEEEE. The length of the CDR3 is 16 residues. DNA of the CDR3: TGTGCCAGCAGCTTGACGGGAGTGGCTCACGCCTACGAGCAGTACTTC. Amino acids: CASSLTGVAHAYEQYF.

The chain has TRBV15 and TRBJ1-3; D remains ambiguous. The V gene's germline CDR1 is LNHNV and CDR2 YYDKDF (reference sequence). The length of the CDR3 is 15 residues. V lost 4 bases, J lost 0 bases, and 10 bases lay in between. The CDR3 DNA follows: TGTGCCACCAGCACGCGACTGATCTCTGGAAACACCATATATTTT. Translation gives CATSTRLISGNTIYF.

This clonotype was seen only a few times. The chain uses TRBV6-6 and TRBJ1-5; D uncertain. Germline loops: CDR1 MNHNY, CDR2 SVGAGI (reference sequence). Trimming pared 6 bases from V and 2 bases from J, leaving 5 bases between. The CDR3 consists of 12 residues. CDR3 sequence (DNA): TGTGCCAGCAGCATCGGCAATCAGCCCCAGCATTTT. Protein: CASSIGNQPQHF.

The chain couples TRBV6-2 or TRBV6-3 to TRBJ2-1; TRBD2 agrees at 12 bases. Germline values: CDR1 MNHEY, CDR2 SVGEGT. The V and J ends lost 3 bases and 0 bases, in that order; junction bases with no gene match: 9. The CDR3 consists of 19 residues. CDR3 protein: CASSYSGLAGTSSYNEQFF. Here the CDR3 DNA reads TGTGCCAGCAGTTATTCTGGACTAGCGGGGACTAGCTCCTACAATGAGCAGTTCTTC.

The rearrangement links TRBV12-3 or TRBV12-4 to TRBJ2-3; TRBD2 matches 9 bases. The CDR3 runs 16 residues. V lost 7 bases, J lost 1 base, and 9 bases stayed unmatched. As DNA, the CDR3 is TGTGCCAGCATCAAGGGGCCTAGCGGGGGCACAGATACGCAGTATTTT. This sequence encodes CASIKGPSGGTDTQYF.

This chain joins TRBV4-3 and TRBJ2-1; 11 bases are shared with TRBD2. The CDR3 runs 16 residues. Germline CDR1 reads LGHNA; CDR2 reads YSLEER. Trimming took 1 base from V and 9 from J; bases not matched to a gene: 8. CDR3 nucleotides: TGCGCCAGCAGCCAAGGGTTGACTAGCGGGAATATTGAGCAGTTCTTC. Translated, it gives CASSQGLTSGNIEQFF.